This T cell receptor beta chain was sequenced in a study of shared clonotypes between healthy human individuals. General study points: Estimated richness values were generally larger in naive subsets than in memory subsets. Some naive CD4 clonotypes, around 5%, turned up in common across several donors.

Note on this clone: Antigen specificity is unknown. The junction differs from germline at one of its ends, possibly a read error.

The CDR3 runs to 11 residues. Germline V gene data show CDR1 as MDHEN and CDR2 as SYDVKM. DNA at 200 ng, 30,000 or so T cell genomes, went into sorted-subset replicate PCRs. Method: immunoSEQ multiplex PCR; TCRdb's copy keeps in-frame clones and lacks some. The sample yields about 980,000 clones, less than 85% seen once. The chain carries TRBV28 and TRBJ2-7; a weak D match, TRBD1 (6 bases). Sequenced: memory CD4+ T cells sorted from blood. Specified subset: CD45RA-negative fraction. The clonotype was recovered from a man aged 18-30 years in good health. This CDR3 is CASSFGGRWDF. The CDR3 region has the DNA TGTGCCAGCAGTTTTGGGGGCCGGTGGGACTTC.